This T cell receptor (beta chain) was sequenced in a study of cytomegalovirus exposure and HLA in healthy donors. Broader study findings: There were a few CMV-associated chains whose specificity for CMV antigens was confirmed in vitro.

As for this clone: No antigen is known for it.

The primer mix had 60 Vbeta and 13 Jbeta primers. The protocol was immunoSEQ multiplex PCR, while the TCRdb copy is restricted to in-frame clones and leaves out a portion. The table includes over 150,000 clones, around four fifths detected once. Though nominally healthy at sampling, donors likely had unrecorded immune exposures. CDR1 SEHNR and CDR2 FQNEAQ come from the germline V gene (reference sequence). The CDR3 runs to 14 residues. V shed 5 bases and J shed 0 bases, with 11 bases lying between them. Sequenced: PBMCs. This receptor was obtained from a man aged 45-60 years in good health and CMV-seronegative. The rearrangement uses TRBV7-9 and TRBJ2-7, with a possible D match to TRBD1 (6 bases). CDR3 amino acids: CASSPGHSSYEQYF. The CDR3 DNA follows: TGTGCCAGCAGCCCGGGACACAGCTCCTACGAGCAGTACTTC. Full variable domain (outside the CDR3, taken from reference TRBV7-9 and TRBJ2-7): DTGVSQNPRHKITKRGQNVTFRCDPISEHNRLYWYRQTLGQGPEFLTYFQNEAQLEKSRLLSDRFSAERPKGSFSTLEIQRTEQGDSAMYLCASSPGHSSYEQYFGPGTRLTVT.